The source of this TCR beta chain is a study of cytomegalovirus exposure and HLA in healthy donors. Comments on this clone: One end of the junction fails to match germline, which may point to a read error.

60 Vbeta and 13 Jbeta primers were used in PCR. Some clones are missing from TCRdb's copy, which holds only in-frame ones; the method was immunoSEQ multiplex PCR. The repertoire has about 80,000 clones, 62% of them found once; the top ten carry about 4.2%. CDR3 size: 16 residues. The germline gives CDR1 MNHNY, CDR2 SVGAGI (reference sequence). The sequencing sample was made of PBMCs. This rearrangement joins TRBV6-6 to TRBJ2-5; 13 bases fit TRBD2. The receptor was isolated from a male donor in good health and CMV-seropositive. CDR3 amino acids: CARRRLAGGTGETQYF. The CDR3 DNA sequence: TGTGCCCGCAGAAGACTAGCGGGAGGCACGGGGGAGACCCAGTACTTC.